These T cell receptor beta chains were read from a single sample in a study of Graves' ophthalmopathy and Graves' hyperthyroidism. TCRdb reprocessed the multiplex PCR reads with MiXCR, giving one entry per CDR3 protein. The data contain hundreds of thousands of distinct CDR3 sequences, 35% to 45% of them singletons. Sequencing was performed on peripheral blood. The receptor source for this set is an adult man with Graves' ophthalmopathy. Both conserved end residues are part of each CDR3. D genes are given only for firm matches. Expanded clones are given a class, and other clones once, few, many or no size at all.

D gene: NA
J gene: TRBJ1-5
V gene: TRBV12-3/TRBV12-4
clone size: few
CDR3 protein: CASSSRGRNQPQHF
CDR3 DNA: TGTGCCAGCAGTTCCCGGGGTCGCAATCAGCCCCAGCATTTT

D gene: TRBD1
J gene: TRBJ1-1
V gene: TRBV10-3
clone size: few
CDR3 protein: CASRGVFMNTEAFF
CDR3 DNA: TGTGCCAGCAGGGGGGTTTTTATGAACACTGAAGCTTTCTTT

D gene: NA
J gene: TRBJ1-1
V gene: TRBV11-2
clone size: NA
CDR3 protein: CASSLGGGYTEALF
CDR3 DNA: TGTGCCAGCAGCTTAGGGGGGGGCTACACTGAAGCTCTCTTT

D gene: NA
J gene: TRBJ1-2
V gene: TRBV7-9
clone size: many
CDR3 protein: CASSDGALYGYTF
CDR3 DNA: TGTGCCAGCAGCGATGGGGCCCTCTATGGCTACACCTTC

D gene: NA
J gene: TRBJ2-3
V gene: TRBV24-1
clone size: NA
CDR3 protein: CATSEPDGTDTQYF
CDR3 DNA: TGTGCCACCAGTGAGCCCGACGGAACAGATACGCAGTATTTT

D gene: TRBD2
J gene: TRBJ2-3
V gene: TRBV7-8
clone size: NA
CDR3 protein: CASSFSGGGTDTQYF
CDR3 DNA: TGTGCCAGCAGCTTTAGCGGGGGGGGCACAGATACGCAGTATTTT

D gene: TRBD1
J gene: TRBJ2-5
V gene: TRBV7-2
clone size: many
CDR3 protein: CASSSSGQGTETQYF
CDR3 DNA: TGTGCCAGCAGCTCGTCCGGACAGGGGACAGAGACCCAGTACTTC

D gene: TRBD1
J gene: TRBJ2-5
V gene: TRBV12-3/TRBV12-4
clone size: NA
CDR3 protein: CASSRGSGTPGGTQYF
CDR3 DNA: TGTGCCAGCAGTCGAGGTTCGGGGACACCAGGGGGGACCCAGTACTTC

D gene: TRBD1
J gene: TRBJ1-6
V gene: TRBV7-2
clone size: NA
CDR3 protein: CASSGDRPSSYNSPLHF
CDR3 DNA: TGTGCCAGCAGTGGGGACAGGCCTAGCTCCTATAATTCACCCCTCCACTTT

D gene: NA
J gene: TRBJ1-3
V gene: TRBV9
clone size: NA
CDR3 protein: CASSVAIQGNTIYF
CDR3 DNA: TGTGCCAGCAGCGTAGCTATCCAGGGGAACACCATATATTTT

D gene: NA
J gene: TRBJ1-2
V gene: TRBV10-2
clone size: NA
CDR3 protein: CASSDPRQRQGGYTF
CDR3 DNA: TGCGCCAGCAGTGATCCCCGACAGCGCCAGGGTGGCTACACCTTC

D gene: TRBD1
J gene: TRBJ1-5
V gene: TRBV12-3/TRBV12-4
clone size: NA
CDR3 protein: CASATGQPGNQPQHF
CDR3 DNA: TGTGCTAGTGCCACGGGACAGCCAGGCAATCAGCCCCAGCATTTT

D gene: NA
J gene: TRBJ2-2
V gene: TRBV6-5
clone size: NA
CDR3 protein: CASSYSSAGGELFF
CDR3 DNA: TGTGCCAGCAGTTACTCTAGCGCTGGCGGGGAGCTGTTTTTT

D gene: TRBD2
J gene: TRBJ2-7
V gene: TRBV7-9
clone size: many
CDR3 protein: CASSLGGRGEQYF
CDR3 DNA: TGTGCCAGCAGCTTAGGGGGGAGGGGCGAGCAGTACTTC

D gene: NA
J gene: TRBJ1-1
V gene: TRBV9
clone size: many
CDR3 protein: CASSVGSLGTEAFF
CDR3 DNA: TGTGCCAGCAGCGTAGGATCGTTGGGGACTGAAGCTTTCTTT

D gene: NA
J gene: TRBJ1-1
V gene: TRBV11-2
clone size: few
CDR3 protein: CASSGIGGMNTEAFF
CDR3 DNA: TGTGCCAGTTCGGGAATTGGGGGCATGAACACTGAAGCTTTCTTT

D gene: TRBD2
J gene: TRBJ2-5
V gene: TRBV11-2
clone size: NA
CDR3 protein: CASSFSGRAPETQYF
CDR3 DNA: TGTGCCAGCAGCTTTAGCGGGAGGGCCCCTGAGACCCAGTACTTC

D gene: TRBD1
J gene: TRBJ2-7
V gene: TRBV9
clone size: NA
CDR3 protein: CASSKTGTVYEQYF
CDR3 DNA: TGTGCCAGCAGCAAAACCGGGACAGTCTACGAGCAGTACTTC

D gene: NA
J gene: TRBJ2-3
V gene: TRBV5-1
clone size: NA
CDR3 protein: CASSFIVQSFFDTQYF
CDR3 DNA: TGCGCCAGCAGCTTTATTGTACAGAGTTTTTTTGATACGCAGTATTTT

D gene: TRBD1
J gene: TRBJ1-1
V gene: TRBV10-3
clone size: many
CDR3 protein: CAISEGQGRGTEAFF
CDR3 DNA: TGTGCCATCAGTGAAGGACAGGGAAGGGGCACTGAAGCTTTCTTT

D gene: NA
J gene: TRBJ1-4
V gene: TRBV5-1
clone size: few
CDR3 protein: CASSLTDSEKLFF
CDR3 DNA: TGCGCCAGCAGCTTGACAGATTCTGAAAAACTGTTTTTT

D gene: NA
J gene: TRBJ2-2
V gene: TRBV24-1
clone size: NA
CDR3 protein: CASSPETANTGELFF
CDR3 DNA: TGTGCCAGCAGTCCAGAGACAGCGAACACCGGGGAGCTGTTTTTT

D gene: NA
J gene: TRBJ2-7
V gene: TRBV19
clone size: NA
CDR3 protein: CASSIKSVGLYEQYF
CDR3 DNA: TGTGCCAGTAGTATAAAGAGCGTTGGCCTCTACGAGCAGTACTTC

D gene: NA
J gene: TRBJ2-1
V gene: TRBV7-9
clone size: NA
CDR3 protein: CASSPTGGYNEQFF
CDR3 DNA: TGTGCCAGCAGCCCGACAGGTGGCTACAATGAGCAGTTCTTC

D gene: NA
J gene: TRBJ2-2
V gene: TRBV19
clone size: many
CDR3 protein: CASSGQGRTGELFF
CDR3 DNA: TGTGCCAGTAGCGGGCAGGGCCGCACCGGGGAGCTGTTTTTT

D gene: TRBD1
J gene: TRBJ1-4
V gene: TRBV15
clone size: many
CDR3 protein: CATSSRQGPTNEKLFF
CDR3 DNA: TGTGCCACCAGCTCCCGACAGGGTCCAACTAATGAAAAACTGTTTTTT

D gene: TRBD1
J gene: TRBJ2-7
V gene: TRBV5-1
clone size: NA
CDR3 protein: CASSERQGEQYF
CDR3 DNA: TGCGCCAGCAGTGAACGACAGGGCGAGCAGTACTTC

D gene: NA
J gene: TRBJ1-1
V gene: TRBV20-1
clone size: few
CDR3 protein: CSGNGAPLNTEAFF
CDR3 DNA: TGCAGTGGTAACGGGGCACCCTTGAACACTGAAGCTTTCTTT

D gene: TRBD1
J gene: TRBJ2-7
V gene: TRBV7-2
clone size: many
CDR3 protein: CASSSAGTVNSYEQYF
CDR3 DNA: TGTGCCAGCAGCTCAGCCGGGACAGTAAACTCCTACGAGCAGTACTTC

D gene: TRBD1
J gene: TRBJ2-7
V gene: TRBV5-1
clone size: few
CDR3 protein: CASSTGDTRYEQYF
CDR3 DNA: TGCGCCAGCAGTACAGGGGACACTAGATACGAGCAGTACTTC

D gene: NA
J gene: TRBJ1-1
V gene: TRBV2
clone size: many
CDR3 protein: CASRRRYEAFF
CDR3 DNA: TGTGCCAGCAGGAGAAGGTACGAAGCTTTCTTT

D gene: NA
J gene: TRBJ2-1
V gene: TRBV7-9
clone size: NA
CDR3 protein: CASSSPSYNEQFF
CDR3 DNA: TGTGCCAGCAGCTCCCCCTCCTACAATGAGCAGTTCTTC

D gene: NA
J gene: TRBJ1-1
V gene: TRBV29-1
clone size: NA
CDR3 protein: CSSEGKGSTEAFF
CDR3 DNA: TGCAGCAGTGAAGGCAAAGGGAGCACTGAAGCTTTCTTT

D gene: NA
J gene: TRBJ2-7
V gene: TRBV7-9
clone size: NA
CDR3 protein: CAGRTYYEQYF
CDR3 DNA: TGTGCCGGCCGGACATACTACGAGCAGTACTTC

D gene: TRBD2
J gene: TRBJ2-1
V gene: TRBV12-5
clone size: NA
CDR3 protein: CASGFSGSREQFF
CDR3 DNA: TGTGCTAGTGGTTTCAGCGGGAGCCGTGAGCAGTTCTTC

D gene: NA
J gene: TRBJ1-5
V gene: TRBV20-1
clone size: NA
CDR3 protein: CSARENSRYTRGYGNQPQHF
CDR3 DNA: TGCAGTGCTAGAGAGAACTCTCGGTATACCCGGGGCTATGGCAATCAGCCCCAGCATTTT

D gene: NA
J gene: TRBJ1-1
V gene: TRBV30
clone size: NA
CDR3 protein: CAWTQGMGTEAFF
CDR3 DNA: TGTGCCTGGACCCAGGGGATGGGAACTGAAGCTTTCTTT

D gene: NA
J gene: TRBJ2-3
V gene: TRBV2
clone size: NA
CDR3 protein: CASSEGRFTDTQYF
CDR3 DNA: TGTGCCAGCAGTGAGGGACGGTTCACAGATACGCAGTATTTT

D gene: TRBD1
J gene: TRBJ1-5
V gene: TRBV2
clone size: many
CDR3 protein: CASSAQTGYSNQPQHF
CDR3 DNA: TGTGCCAGCAGTGCTCAGACAGGGTATAGCAATCAGCCCCAGCATTTT

D gene: TRBD2
J gene: TRBJ2-5
V gene: TRBV20-1
clone size: few
CDR3 protein: CSARPGLAGVPTRQETQYF
CDR3 DNA: TGCAGTGCTAGGCCCGGACTAGCAGGAGTCCCCACCCGACAAGAGACCCAGTACTTC

D gene: TRBD1
J gene: TRBJ1-2
V gene: TRBV14
clone size: few
CDR3 protein: CASSPMGQGYYGYTF
CDR3 DNA: TGTGCCAGCAGCCCAATGGGACAGGGGTACTATGGCTACACCTTC

D gene: NA
J gene: TRBJ1-4
V gene: TRBV10-3
clone size: NA
CDR3 protein: CAISVGGEKLFF
CDR3 DNA: TGTGCCATCAGTGTCGGTGGAGAAAAACTGTTTTTT

D gene: NA
J gene: TRBJ1-1
V gene: TRBV25-1
clone size: NA
CDR3 protein: CASVEDGPEEAEAFF
CDR3 DNA: TGTGCCAGCGTTGAAGACGGCCCCGAGGAGGCTGAAGCTTTCTTT

D gene: NA
J gene: TRBJ1-1
V gene: TRBV6-6
clone size: NA
CDR3 protein: CASSYGGRQRAFF
CDR3 DNA: TGTGCCAGCAGTTACGGGGGACGTCAACGAGCTTTCTTT

D gene: NA
J gene: TRBJ1-1
V gene: TRBV6-1
clone size: many
CDR3 protein: CASSEDLSQGAFF
CDR3 DNA: TGTGCCAGCAGCGAGGATCTCAGCCAAGGGGCTTTCTTT

D gene: TRBD2
J gene: TRBJ2-1
V gene: TRBV20-1
clone size: NA
CDR3 protein: CSVLSGTEQFF
CDR3 DNA: TGCAGTGTTCTTAGCGGGACTGAGCAGTTCTTC

D gene: NA
J gene: TRBJ2-3
V gene: TRBV2
clone size: few
CDR3 protein: CASRLYAALVKYF
CDR3 DNA: TGTGCCAGCAGACTGTATGCGGCCCTAGTTAAGTATTTT

D gene: NA
J gene: TRBJ2-1
V gene: TRBV19
clone size: NA
CDR3 protein: CASSIHWASEESTNEQFF
CDR3 DNA: TGTGCCAGTAGTATCCACTGGGCTAGCGAGGAATCCACCAATGAGCAGTTCTTC

D gene: NA
J gene: TRBJ1-5
V gene: TRBV24-1
clone size: NA
CDR3 protein: CATSPRGRTQHF
CDR3 DNA: TGTGCCACCAGTCCAAGGGGCAGGACCCAGCATTTT

D gene: TRBD1
J gene: TRBJ2-7
V gene: TRBV10-3
clone size: NA
CDR3 protein: CAISEGGQGVYEQYF
CDR3 DNA: TGTGCCATCAGCGAGGGGGGACAGGGGGTCTACGAGCAGTACTTC

D gene: TRBD2
J gene: TRBJ2-7
V gene: TRBV29-1
clone size: NA
CDR3 protein: CSVEGGGSEQYF
CDR3 DNA: TGCAGCGTTGAAGGCGGGGGATCCGAGCAGTACTTC

D gene: TRBD1
J gene: TRBJ1-1
V gene: TRBV5-8
clone size: NA
CDR3 protein: CASRVYRGPTEAFF
CDR3 DNA: TGTGCCAGCAGAGTTTACAGGGGGCCCACTGAAGCTTTCTTT

D gene: NA
J gene: TRBJ2-3
V gene: TRBV7-2
clone size: many
CDR3 protein: CASSLAREDTQYF
CDR3 DNA: TGTGCCAGCAGCTTAGCAAGGGAGGATACGCAGTATTTT

D gene: NA
J gene: TRBJ1-1
V gene: TRBV19
clone size: NA
CDR3 protein: CASSVETEAFF
CDR3 DNA: TGTGCCAGTAGTGTAGAAACTGAAGCTTTCTTT

D gene: TRBD2
J gene: TRBJ2-2
V gene: TRBV20-1
clone size: few
CDR3 protein: CSVGGGYTGELFF
CDR3 DNA: TGCAGTGTCGGGGGGGGCTACACCGGGGAGCTGTTTTTT

D gene: NA
J gene: TRBJ1-6
V gene: TRBV7-3
clone size: many
CDR3 protein: CASSQQGNSPLHF
CDR3 DNA: TGTGCCAGCAGCCAACAGGGAAATTCACCCCTCCACTTT

D gene: NA
J gene: TRBJ1-3
V gene: TRBV5-1
clone size: few
CDR3 protein: CASSVVGQAGNTIYF
CDR3 DNA: TGCGCCAGCAGCGTAGTAGGACAAGCTGGAAACACCATATATTTT

D gene: NA
J gene: TRBJ2-5
V gene: TRBV12-3/TRBV12-4
clone size: many
CDR3 protein: CASSHISPQYF
CDR3 DNA: TGTGCCAGCAGCCACATCTCCCCACAGTACTTC

D gene: NA
J gene: TRBJ1-5
V gene: TRBV5-1
clone size: many
CDR3 protein: CASSLSPNQPQHF
CDR3 DNA: TGCGCCAGCAGCTTAAGTCCGAATCAGCCCCAGCATTTT